These 3 T cell receptor beta chains share one sample of origin, sequenced in a study of blood T cell repertoires in COVID-19. TCRdb keeps only in-frame clones here, not all; method: immunoSEQ multiplex PCR. The sample has tens of thousands of clones; 90% are singletons. Input material: peripheral blood. These receptors were taken from a woman older than 75 with active or convalescent COVID-19.

V usage is TRBV2 and J usage is TRBJ1-1; D unclear. V gave up 5 bases and J gave up 7 bases, with 11 bases separating them. CDR3 size: 12 residues. In germline, CDR1 is SNHLY, CDR2 FYNNEI. The CDR3 sequence: CASSNLPVEAFF. DNA for the CDR3: TGTGCCAGCAGTAATCTCCCTGTTGAAGCTTTCTTT.

This chain uses TRBV28 with TRBJ2-3; D is possibly TRBD1 (5 bases). With 6 bases removed from V and 5 bases from J, the gap between germline ends came to 21 bases. The CDR3 covers 16 residues. Germline CDR1 reads MDHEN; CDR2 reads SYDVKM. This CDR3 reads CASRSRGPPPRDTQYF. The CDR3 DNA reads as TGTGCCAGCAGGTCAAGGGGCCCACCTCCCAGAGATACGCAGTATTTT.

The CDR3, as DNA: TGTGCCACCAGTGATCCTCAGGGGGCCTATGGCTACACCTTC. Protein product: CATSDPQGAYGYTF. The chain links TRBV24-1 to TRBJ1-2, with 8 bases that match TRBD1. There are 14 residues in the CDR3. V shed 3 bases, J shed 4 bases, and the junction held 3 bases outside the gene matches. Germline CDR1 KGHDR, CDR2 SFDVKD.